This T cell receptor (beta chain) appears in the sequencing data of a study of OX40 agonist ivuxolimab in advanced cancers. At the level of the study: The drug used for patients, ivuxolimab, was an agonistic anti-OX40 (CD134) antibody. A male proportion of approximately 80% was recorded, with mean age roughly 60 years and range about 20 to 90.

Points from the study as a whole: In general, CD8+ T cells held more expanded clones than CD4+ did, on average.

This clone was observed a few times. The antigen remains undetermined. Germline assignment: CDR1 MDHEN and CDR2 SYDVKM. Trimming cost V 9 bases and J 4 bases, with 15 bases left between them. This CDR3 has 14 amino acids. This table comes from immunoSEQ multiplex PCR, and its TCRdb copy is limited to in-frame clones, with some not included. The profile covers tens of thousands of clones, with about 86% appearing a single time and under 0.75% taken by the ten largest. Peripheral blood came from all dose cohorts at three timepoints. The rearrangement uses TRBV28 and TRBJ2-2, with D possibly being TRBD2 (6 bases). The source material was CD4+ or CD8+ T cells sorted from blood, sampled in a trial of the OX40 agonist ivuxolimab. The TCR sequence derives from an adult with an advanced solid tumor such as melanoma, head and neck, liver or kidney cancer. The CDR3 region is CASLEGRGTGELFF. As DNA, the CDR3 is TGTGCCAGTCTGGAGGGCCGAGGCACCGGGGAGCTGTTTTTT.